The sequence of this TCR beta chain was determined in a study of cytomegalovirus exposure and HLA in healthy donors. Study summary: Researchers previously reported finding fewer than 140 million unique TCR beta sequences from 170 million or so T cells. From donors who were HLA-typed, an early data release held 80 million or so unique TCRs.

Study-level points and caveats: It was shown in a later analysis that HLA-associated TCR beta chains were more clonally expanded than other, equally common chains. Several V segments, TRBV6-2 and TRBV6-3 among them, could not be told apart and were dropped.

As concerns this clone: Its matching antigen is unknown.

The PCR had 60 Vbeta and 13 Jbeta primers. The assay was immunoSEQ multiplex PCR, and TCRdb's table has in-frame clones only and misses some. The table lists about 130,000 clones, approximately 80% of them singletons. Unmatched junction bases numbered 8, after V lost 3 bases and J lost 6 bases. Looked up from germline, CDR1 is SEHNR and CDR2 is FQNEAQ (reference sequence). The CDR3 length is 15 residues. This sequence joins TRBV7-9 and TRBJ2-3; 8 bases fit TRBD1. This receptor was obtained from a man aged 50 to 60 in good health and CMV-seronegative. Material: PBMCs. CDR3 nucleotide sequence: TGTGCCAGCAGCTTCAGCAGGACAGGGTGGGATACGCAGTATTTT. As protein: CASSFSRTGWDTQYF.